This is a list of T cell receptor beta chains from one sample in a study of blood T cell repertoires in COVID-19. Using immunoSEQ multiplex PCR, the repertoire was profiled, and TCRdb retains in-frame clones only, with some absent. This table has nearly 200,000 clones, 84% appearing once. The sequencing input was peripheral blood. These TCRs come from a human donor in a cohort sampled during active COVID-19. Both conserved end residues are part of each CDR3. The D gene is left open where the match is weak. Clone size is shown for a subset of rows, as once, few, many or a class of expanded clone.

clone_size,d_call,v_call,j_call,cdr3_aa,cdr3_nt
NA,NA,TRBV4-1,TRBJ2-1,CASSQGALDEQFF,TGCGCCAGCAGCCAGGGGGCGCTGGATGAGCAGTTCTTC
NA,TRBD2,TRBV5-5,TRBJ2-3,CASSVAGVNSGRLTDTQYF,TGTGCCAGCAGCGTCGCGGGGGTCAATAGCGGGAGGTTGACAGATACGCAGTATTTT
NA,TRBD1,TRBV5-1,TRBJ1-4,CASSLDGTVDEKLFF,TGCGCCAGCAGCTTGGATGGGACAGTTGATGAAAAACTGTTTTTT
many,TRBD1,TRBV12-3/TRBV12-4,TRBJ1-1,CASIGQANTEAFF,TGTGCCAGCATTGGACAGGCGAACACTGAAGCTTTCTTT
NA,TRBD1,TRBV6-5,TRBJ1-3,CASRDRTLGNTIYF,TGTGCCAGCAGGGACAGGACCCTGGGAAACACCATATATTTT
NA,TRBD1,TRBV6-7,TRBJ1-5,CASSPRDRGNQPQHF,TGTGCCAGCAGTCCGCGGGACAGGGGCAATCAGCCCCAGCATTTT
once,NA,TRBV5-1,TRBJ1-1,CASSLAPLRGGFGTEAFF,TGCGCCAGCAGCTTGGCCCCTCTAAGGGGAGGTTTTGGCACTGAAGCTTTCTTT
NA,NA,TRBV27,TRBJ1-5,CASSLSRGRNQPQHF,TGTGCCAGCAGTTTAAGCAGGGGACGCAATCAGCCCCAGCATTTT
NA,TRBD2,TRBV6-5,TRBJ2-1,CASKKRGPYNEQFF,TGTGCCAGCAAAAAGCGGGGGCCCTACAATGAGCAGTTCTTC
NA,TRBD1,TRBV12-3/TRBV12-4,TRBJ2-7,CASQGQGLSEQYF,TGTGCCAGCCAGGGACAGGGCCTCTCCGAGCAGTACTTC
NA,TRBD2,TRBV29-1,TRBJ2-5,CSVWLAGGTQYF,TGCAGCGTTTGGCTAGCGGGGGGGACCCAGTACTTC
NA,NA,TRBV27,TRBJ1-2,CASSPRRGGANGYGYTF,TGTGCCAGCAGCCCTCGTCGGGGGGGGGCGAATGGCTATGGCTACACCTTC
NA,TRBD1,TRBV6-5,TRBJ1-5,CASSYSGTANQPQHF,TGTGCCAGCAGTTACTCGGGGACAGCAAATCAGCCCCAGCATTTT
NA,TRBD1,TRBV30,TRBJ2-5,CAWGTGTGVKETQYF,TGTGCCTGGGGGACGGGGACAGGGGTTAAAGAGACCCAGTACTTC
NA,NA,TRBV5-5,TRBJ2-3,CASSSMDWTYTDTQYF,TGTGCCAGCAGCTCAATGGACTGGACTTACACAGATACGCAGTATTTT
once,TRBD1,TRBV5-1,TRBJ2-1,CASSPRPGQGATEQFF,TGCGCCAGCAGCCCGCGGCCCGGACAGGGGGCTACTGAGCAGTTCTTC
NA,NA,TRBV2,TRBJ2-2,CASGGLQNTGELFF,TGTGCCAGCGGAGGGCTACAGAACACCGGGGAGCTGTTTTTT
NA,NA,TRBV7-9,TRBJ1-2,CASSLDREYGYTF,TGTGCCAGCAGCTTAGACCGGGAGTATGGCTACACCTTC
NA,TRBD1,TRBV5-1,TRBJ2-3,CASSPGYGQGTDTQYF,TGCGCCAGCAGCCCCGGATACGGACAGGGGACAGATACGCAGTATTTT
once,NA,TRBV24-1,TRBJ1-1,CATSDDSEAFF,TGTGCCACCAGTGATGACAGTGAAGCTTTCTTT
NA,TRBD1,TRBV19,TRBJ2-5,CASSRNRGETQYF,TGTGCCAGTAGCCGAAACAGGGGTGAGACCCAGTACTTC
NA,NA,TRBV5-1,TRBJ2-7,CASSLAVGAYEQYF,TGCGCCAGCAGCTTGGCCGTGGGAGCCTACGAGCAGTACTTC
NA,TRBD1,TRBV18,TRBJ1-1,CASSPSGQGGLEAFF,TGTGCCAGCTCACCTTCGGGACAGGGTGGTCTTGAAGCTTTCTTT
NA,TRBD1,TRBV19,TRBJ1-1,CASSGQGGTEAFF,TGTGCCAGTAGCGGACAGGGGGGCACTGAAGCTTTCTTT
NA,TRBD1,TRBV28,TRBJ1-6,CASREGQRNSPLHF,TGTGCCAGCAGGGAGGGACAGCGGAATTCACCCCTCCACTTT
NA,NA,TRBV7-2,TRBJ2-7,CASSFVEWSGGSYEQYF,TGTGCCAGCAGCTTTGTGGAATGGAGTGGGGGGTCCTACGAGCAGTACTTC
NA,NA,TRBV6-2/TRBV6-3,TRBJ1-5,CASSRMGSNQPQHF,TGTGCCAGCAGTCGGATGGGGAGTAATCAGCCCCAGCATTTT
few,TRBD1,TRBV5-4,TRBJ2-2,CASSGDRGNTGELFF,TGTGCCAGCAGCGGGGACAGGGGAAACACCGGGGAGCTGTTTTTT
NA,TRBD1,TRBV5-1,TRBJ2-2,CASKIGQGSTGELFF,TGCGCCAGCAAAATTGGACAGGGCTCTACCGGGGAGCTGTTTTTT
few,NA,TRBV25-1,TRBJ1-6,CASRASGSYNSPLHF,TGTGCCAGCAGGGCTTCGGGATCTTATAATTCACCCCTCCACTTT
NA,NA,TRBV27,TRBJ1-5,CASSFFGSQPQHF,TGTGCCAGCAGTTTCTTCGGGAGTCAGCCCCAGCATTTT
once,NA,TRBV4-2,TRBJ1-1,CASSQDLAGAFSTEAFF,TGTGCCAGCAGCCAAGATCTAGCAGGGGCTTTTTCTACAGAGGCTTTCTTT
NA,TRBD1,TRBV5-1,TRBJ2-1,CASSLAVTGENEQFF,TGCGCCAGCAGCTTGGCCGTGACAGGGGAGAATGAGCAGTTCTTC
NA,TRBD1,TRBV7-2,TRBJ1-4,CASSSYRGLGEKLFF,TGTGCCAGCAGCTCATACAGGGGGCTCGGTGAAAAACTGTTTTTT
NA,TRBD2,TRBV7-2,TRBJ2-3,CASSLRLAGAPGGTDTQYF,TGTGCCAGCAGCCTCCGACTAGCGGGGGCCCCGGGGGGGACAGATACGCAGTATTTT
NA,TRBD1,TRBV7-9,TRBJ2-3,CASSRTGADTQYF,TGTGCCAGCAGCCGAACAGGGGCAGATACGCAGTATTTT
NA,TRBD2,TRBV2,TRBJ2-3,CASSELAGRTDTQYF,TGTGCCAGCAGTGAACTAGCGGGGCGTACAGATACGCAGTATTTT
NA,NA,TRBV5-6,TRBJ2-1,CASSMGPGLSSYNEQFF,TGTGCCAGCAGCATGGGCCCGGGGTTGAGCTCCTACAATGAGCAGTTCTTC
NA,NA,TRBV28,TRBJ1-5,CASSLPGTINQPQHF,TGTGCCAGCAGTCTTCCGGGAACCATTAATCAGCCCCAGCATTTT
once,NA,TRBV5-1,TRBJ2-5,CASKRTDQETQYF,TGCGCCAGCAAACGGACAGACCAAGAGACCCAGTACTTC